This paragraph reports one T cell receptor (beta chain). Its antigen is as yet unknown. Looked up from germline, CDR1 is SGHRS and CDR2 is YFSETQ. CDR3 length: 14 residues. Trimming cost V 0 bases and J 2 bases, with 9 bases left between them. This specimen belongs to a study of shared clonotypes between healthy human individuals. Study-wide results and caveats: The generation probabilities recorded for non-shared clonotypes fell below those of clonotypes shared by all four donors.

Measured with immunoSEQ multiplex PCR; TCRdb has only the in-frame clones, and not every one. This table holds approximately 2,200,000 clones, about 93% found once. The naive CD8 subset, CD45RO-negative cells positively selected for CCR7, excluded terminally differentiated effector memory CD45RA+ cells. Donors comprised only Caucasian adults living in Nashville, Tennessee. The rearrangement links TRBV5-1 to TRBJ2-7, with D possibly TRBD2 on 6 matching bases. The sample was naive CD8+ T cells from PBMCs. This clonotype was obtained from a man aged 18 to 30 in good health. Some clones in this sample may be carry-over from other donors' samples. CDR3 nucleotide sequence: TGCGCCAGCAGCTTGGAAGGGGAGGCCTACGAGCAGTACTTC. It yields the protein CASSLEGEAYEQYF. Filled out from reference TRBV5-1 and TRBJ2-7, the complete variable domain reads KAGVTQTPRYLIKTRGQQVTLSCSPISGHRSVSWYQQTPGQGLQFLFEYFSETQRNKGNFPGRFSGRQFSNSRSEMNVSTLELGDSALYLCASSLEGEAYEQYFGPGTRLTVT.